The clone carrying this T cell receptor (beta chain) showed up many times. The antigen is undetermined. Making use of molecular barcodes, quantitative 5'-RACE generated TCR beta libraries. Using its own MiXCR run on the 5' RACE reads, TCRdb lists one record per CDR3 protein. The data contain more than 400,000 distinct CDR3 sequences, 5.3% of them seen just once; the ten biggest clones take up 3.5%. The data originate from a study of CD8 T cells in ankylosing spondylitis. This CDR3 is 15 amino acids long. Germline V gives CDR1 MNHEY, CDR2 SVGAGI. Between the trimmed V and J ends, which lost 0 bases and 2 bases, there was a span of 11 bases. Study results and caveats: In ankylosing spondylitis patients, matched synovial fluid reportedly showed significant enrichment of disease-linked clones. CD8+ cells made up the disease-linked clones, which were relatively rare in peripheral blood. In ankylosing spondylitis blood, a motif of roughly 8 highly homologous TCR beta variants appeared characteristic.

V usage is TRBV6-5 and J usage is TRBJ2-7; D not certain. This TCR was recovered from a male donor with ankylosing spondylitis. The material sequenced was blood, either unsorted or a sorted T cell fraction (not recorded which). In DNA, the CDR3 is TGTGCCAGCAGTTACTCCACGCTAGGGACCTACGAGCAGTACTTC. Amino acid sequence: CASSYSTLGTYEQYF.